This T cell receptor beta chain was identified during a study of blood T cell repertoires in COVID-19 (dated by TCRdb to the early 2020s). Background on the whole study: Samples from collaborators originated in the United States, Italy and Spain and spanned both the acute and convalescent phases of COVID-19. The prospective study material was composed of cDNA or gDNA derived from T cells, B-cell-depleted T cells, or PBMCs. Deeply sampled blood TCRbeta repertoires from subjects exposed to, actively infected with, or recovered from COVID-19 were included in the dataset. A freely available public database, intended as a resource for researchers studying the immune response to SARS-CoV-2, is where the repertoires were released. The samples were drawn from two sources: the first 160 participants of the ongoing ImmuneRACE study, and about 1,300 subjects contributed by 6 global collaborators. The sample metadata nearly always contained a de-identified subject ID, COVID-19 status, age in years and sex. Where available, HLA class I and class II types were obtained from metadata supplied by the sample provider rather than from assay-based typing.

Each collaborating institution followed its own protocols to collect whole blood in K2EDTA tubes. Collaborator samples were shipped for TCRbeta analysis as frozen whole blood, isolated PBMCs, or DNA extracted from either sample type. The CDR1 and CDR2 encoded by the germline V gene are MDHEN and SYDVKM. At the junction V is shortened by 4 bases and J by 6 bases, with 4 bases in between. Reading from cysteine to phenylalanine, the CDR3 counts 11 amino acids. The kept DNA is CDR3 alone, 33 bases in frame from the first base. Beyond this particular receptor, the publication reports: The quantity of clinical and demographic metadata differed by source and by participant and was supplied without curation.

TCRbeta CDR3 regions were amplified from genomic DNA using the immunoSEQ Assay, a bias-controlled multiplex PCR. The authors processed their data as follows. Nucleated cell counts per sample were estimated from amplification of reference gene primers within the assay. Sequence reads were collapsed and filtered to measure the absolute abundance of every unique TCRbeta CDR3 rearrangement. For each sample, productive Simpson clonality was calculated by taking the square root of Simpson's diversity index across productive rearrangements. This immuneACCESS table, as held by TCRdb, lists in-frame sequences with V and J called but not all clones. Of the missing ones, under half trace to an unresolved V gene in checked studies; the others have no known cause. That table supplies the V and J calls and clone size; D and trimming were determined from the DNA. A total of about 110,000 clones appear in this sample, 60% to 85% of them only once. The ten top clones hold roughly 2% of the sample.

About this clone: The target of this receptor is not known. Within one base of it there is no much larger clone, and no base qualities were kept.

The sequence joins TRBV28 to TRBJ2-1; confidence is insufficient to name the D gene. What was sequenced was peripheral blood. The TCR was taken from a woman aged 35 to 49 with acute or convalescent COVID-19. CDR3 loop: CASSSRNEQFF. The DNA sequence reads TGTGCCAGCAGTTCCCGCAATGAGCAGTTCTTC.